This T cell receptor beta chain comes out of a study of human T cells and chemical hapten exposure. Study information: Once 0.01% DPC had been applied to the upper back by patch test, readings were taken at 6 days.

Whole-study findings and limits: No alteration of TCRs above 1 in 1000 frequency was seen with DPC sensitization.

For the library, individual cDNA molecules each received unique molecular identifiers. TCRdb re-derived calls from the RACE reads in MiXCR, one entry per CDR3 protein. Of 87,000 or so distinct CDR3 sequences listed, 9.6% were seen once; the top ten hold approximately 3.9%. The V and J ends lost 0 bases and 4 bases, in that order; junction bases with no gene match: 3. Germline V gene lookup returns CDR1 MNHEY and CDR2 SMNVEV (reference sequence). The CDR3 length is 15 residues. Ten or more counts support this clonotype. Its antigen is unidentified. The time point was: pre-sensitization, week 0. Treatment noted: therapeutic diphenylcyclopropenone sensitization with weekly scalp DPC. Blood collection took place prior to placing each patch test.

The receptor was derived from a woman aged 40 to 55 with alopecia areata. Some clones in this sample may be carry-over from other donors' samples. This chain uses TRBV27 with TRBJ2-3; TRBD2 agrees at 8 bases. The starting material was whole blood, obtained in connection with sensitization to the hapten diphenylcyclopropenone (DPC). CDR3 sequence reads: CASSLSPGGPDTQYF. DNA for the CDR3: TGTGCCAGCAGTTTATCGCCGGGGGGGCCAGATACGCAGTATTTT.